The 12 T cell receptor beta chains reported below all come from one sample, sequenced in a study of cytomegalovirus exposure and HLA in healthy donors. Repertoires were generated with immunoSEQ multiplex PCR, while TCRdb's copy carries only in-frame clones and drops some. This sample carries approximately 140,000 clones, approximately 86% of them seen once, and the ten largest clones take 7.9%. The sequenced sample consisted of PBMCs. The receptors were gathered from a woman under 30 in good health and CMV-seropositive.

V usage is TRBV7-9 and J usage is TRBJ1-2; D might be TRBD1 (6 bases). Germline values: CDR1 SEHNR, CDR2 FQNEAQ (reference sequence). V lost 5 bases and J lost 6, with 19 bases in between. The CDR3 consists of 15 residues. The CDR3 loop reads CASSPAGGPTHGYTF. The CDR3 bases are TGTGCCAGCAGCCCCGCGGGGGGCCCCACACATGGCTACACCTTC. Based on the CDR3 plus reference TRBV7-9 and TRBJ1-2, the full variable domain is DTGVSQNPRHKITKRGQNVTFRCDPISEHNRLYWYRQTLGQGPEFLTYFQNEAQLEKSRLLSDRFSAERPKGSFSTLEIQRTEQGDSAMYLCASSPAGGPTHGYTFGSGTRLTVV.

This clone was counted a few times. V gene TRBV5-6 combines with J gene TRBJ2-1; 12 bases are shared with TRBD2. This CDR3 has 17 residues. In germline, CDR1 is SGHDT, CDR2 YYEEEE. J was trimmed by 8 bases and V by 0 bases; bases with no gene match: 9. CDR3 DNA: TGTGCCAGCAGCTTGGGACTAGCGGGAGTGGGTTTCTATGAGCAGTTCTTC. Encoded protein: CASSLGLAGVGFYEQFF.

This CDR3 reads CASREGGTGLTDTQYF. For the CDR3, the DNA is TGCGCCAGCAGAGAAGGCGGGACAGGGTTAACAGATACGCAGTATTTT. V and J are TRBV5-1 and TRBJ2-3; TRBD1 aligns across 9 bases. CDR1 is SGHRS and CDR2 is YFSETQ in the germline V gene. The CDR3 sequence is 16 residues long. Losses at the gene ends were 5 bases for V and 3 bases for J; bases not matched to a gene: 10.

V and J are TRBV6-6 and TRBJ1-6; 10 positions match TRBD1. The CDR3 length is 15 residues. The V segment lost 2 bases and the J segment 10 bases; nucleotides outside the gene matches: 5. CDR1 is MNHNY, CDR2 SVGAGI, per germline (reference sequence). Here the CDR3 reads CASSYPGQGNSPLHF. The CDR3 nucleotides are TGTGCCAGCAGTTACCCGGGACAGGGGAACTCACCCCTCCACTTT.

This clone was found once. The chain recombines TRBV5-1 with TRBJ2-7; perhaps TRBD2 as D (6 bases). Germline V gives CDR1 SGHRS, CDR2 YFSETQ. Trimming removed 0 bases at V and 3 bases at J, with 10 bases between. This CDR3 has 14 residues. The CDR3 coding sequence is TGCGCCAGCAGCTTGGGTTTCGGGGGCTACGAGCAGTACTTC. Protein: CASSLGFGGYEQYF.

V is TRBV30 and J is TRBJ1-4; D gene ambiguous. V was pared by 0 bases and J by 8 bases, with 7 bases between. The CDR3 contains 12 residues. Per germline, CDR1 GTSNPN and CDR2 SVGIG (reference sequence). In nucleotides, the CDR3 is TGTGCCTGGAGTGTAACCGGGGAAAAACTGTTTTTT. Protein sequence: CAWSVTGEKLFF.

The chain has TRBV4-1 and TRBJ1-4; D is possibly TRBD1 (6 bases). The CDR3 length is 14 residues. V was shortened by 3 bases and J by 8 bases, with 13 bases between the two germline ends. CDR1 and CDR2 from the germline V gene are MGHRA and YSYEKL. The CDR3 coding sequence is TGCGCCAGCAGCCAGAGCCAGGGGTTGGAAAAACTGTTTTTT. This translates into CASSQSQGLEKLFF.

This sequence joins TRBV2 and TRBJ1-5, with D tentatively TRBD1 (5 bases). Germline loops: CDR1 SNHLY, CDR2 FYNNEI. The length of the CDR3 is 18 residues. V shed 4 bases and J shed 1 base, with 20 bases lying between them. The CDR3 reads CASSAVRTRYSSNQPQHF. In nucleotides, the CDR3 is TGTGCCAGCAGTGCAGTAAGGACACGGTATTCCAGCAATCAGCCCCAGCATTTT.

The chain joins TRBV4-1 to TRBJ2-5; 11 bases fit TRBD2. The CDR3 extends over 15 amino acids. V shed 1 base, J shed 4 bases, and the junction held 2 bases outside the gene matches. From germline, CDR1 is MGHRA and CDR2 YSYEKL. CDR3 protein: CASSQGLAGGETQYF. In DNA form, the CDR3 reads TGCGCCAGCAGCCAAGGGCTAGCGGGAGGAGAGACCCAGTACTTC.

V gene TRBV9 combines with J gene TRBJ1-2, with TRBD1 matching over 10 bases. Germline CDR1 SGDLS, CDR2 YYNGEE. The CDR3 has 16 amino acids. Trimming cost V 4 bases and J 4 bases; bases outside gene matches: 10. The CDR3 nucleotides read TGTGCCAGCAGCTTCCATCCGGGACAGGGGAGCTATGGCTACACCTTC. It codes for CASSFHPGQGSYGYTF.

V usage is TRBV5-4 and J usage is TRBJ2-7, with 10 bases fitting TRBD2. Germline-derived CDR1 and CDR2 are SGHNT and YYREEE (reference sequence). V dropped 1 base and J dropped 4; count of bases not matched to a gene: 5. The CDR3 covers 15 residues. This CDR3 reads CASSLKAGGLYEQYF. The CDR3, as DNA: TGTGCCAGCAGCTTGAAAGCGGGAGGGTTATACGAGCAGTACTTC.

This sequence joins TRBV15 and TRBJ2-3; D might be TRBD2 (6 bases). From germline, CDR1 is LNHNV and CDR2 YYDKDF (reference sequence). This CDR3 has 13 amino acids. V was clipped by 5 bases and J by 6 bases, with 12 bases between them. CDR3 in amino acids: CATSPGTQDTQYF. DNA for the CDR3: TGTGCCACCAGCCCGGGGACTCAGGATACGCAGTATTTT.